A single sample is the source of the 5 T cell receptor beta chains below, sequenced in a study of cytotoxic CD8 clonotypes in ibrutinib-treated CLL. Sequencing used immunoSEQ multiplex PCR; TCRdb keeps in-frame clones, though not all of them. This repertoire shows some 65,000 clones, approximately 57% found once; its top ten account for roughly 14%. The specimen was PBMCs, collected after 12 months of ibrutinib treatment. These receptors were obtained from a human donor with chronic lymphocytic leukemia.

V usage is TRBV27 and J usage is TRBJ2-3; TRBD2 is a possible D gene (6 bases). The CDR3 is 15 residues long. The germline V gene encodes CDR1 MNHEY and CDR2 SMNVEV (reference sequence). Trimming cost V 2 bases and J 2 bases, with 11 bases left between them. CDR3 protein: CASSLQRVLTDTQYF. The CDR3 DNA reads TGTGCCAGCAGTTTACAGCGGGTCCTCACAGATACGCAGTATTTT.

The chain joins TRBV6-5 to TRBJ1-5; tentative D call: TRBD1 (5 bases). The CDR3 has 13 residues. V shed 5 bases and J shed 3 bases, with 8 bases lying between them. CDR1 MNHEY and CDR2 SVGAGI come from the germline V gene. CDR3 sequence (DNA): TGTGCCAGCAGTGGGACGTTCAATCAGCCCCAGCATTTT. It codes for CASSGTFNQPQHF.

This clone was detected ten times or more. V is TRBV6-6 and J is TRBJ2-2; no reliable D call. CDR3 length equals 13 residues. Trimming shortened V by 7 bases and J by 7 bases, and 13 bases separated the two germline ends. Germline V gene data show CDR1 as MNHNY and CDR2 as SVGAGI (reference sequence). As DNA, the CDR3 is TGTGCCAGCAACCCACGTGCAGGCGGGGAGCTGTTTTTT. Residues: CASNPRAGGELFF.

This clone was counted a few times. The chain recombines TRBV7-9 with TRBJ1-2; 7 bases line up with TRBD1. CDR1 and CDR2 (germline): SEHNR, FQNEAQ (reference sequence). This CDR3 has 14 residues. J lost 1 base, V lost 1 base, and 0 bases had no gene match. CDR3 in amino acids: CASSLGDSNYGYTF. The DNA of the CDR3 is TGTGCCAGCAGCTTAGGGGACAGTAACTATGGCTACACCTTC.

The gene calls are TRBV27 and TRBJ1-2, with 7 nucleotides matching TRBD1. CDR1 and CDR2 from the germline V gene are MNHEY and SMNVEV (reference sequence). Trimming at V came to 5 bases and at J to 6 bases, leaving 12 bases not matched to a gene. This CDR3 has 15 amino acids. CDR3 bases: TGTGCCAGCAGTCCAACGACGACAGGGCTCCATGGCTACACCTTC. It is translated as CASSPTTTGLHGYTF.